This entry is about one TCR beta chain. Other DNA sequences in the same sample also yield this CDR3. CDR1 and CDR2 from the germline V gene are SGHNT and YENEEA. V lost 5 bases and J lost 6; bases outside the gene matches: 6. CDR3 length: 14 residues. The authors loaded roughly 200 ng DNA, some 32,000 T cell genomes, into sorted-subset replicate PCRs. Sequencing was performed with immunoSEQ multiplex PCR; in TCRdb, only in-frame clones are kept and a portion is missing. The sample holds 2 million to 2.5 million clones, over 85% seen once. This entry is derived from a study of shared clonotypes between healthy human individuals.

This TCR was sampled from a man between 18 and 35 years old in good health. Some clones in this sample may be carry-over from other donors' samples. This rearrangement joins TRBV11-3 to TRBJ2-3, with 9 bases matching TRBD1. Material: naive CD4+ T cells from PBMCs. Stated subset: CD45RA+ positively selected. CDR3 coding DNA: TGTGCCAGCAGCCCCGGACAGGGGACCGATACGCAGTATTTT. This codes for CASSPGQGTDTQYF.